This is a list of T cell receptor beta chains from one sample in a study of shared clonotypes between healthy human individuals. TCRdb's table, derived via immunoSEQ multiplex PCR, lists solely in-frame clones and lacks some. The sample lists approximately 2,000,000 clones; approximately 90% were seen once. Sequenced material: naive CD4+ T cells from PBMCs. The receptor source for this set is a man between 18 and 35 years old in good health. Some clones in this sample may be carry-over from other donors' samples. CDR3s include the opening cysteine and the closing phenylalanine or tryptophan. Fields, in order: D gene, clone size, V gene, J gene, CDR3 DNA, CDR3 protein. D genes are given only for firm matches. Clone size is not always given. Where it is, it says once, few, many or a class for expanded clones.

d_gene: .
abundance: .
v_gene: TRBV5-4
j_gene: TRBJ1-4
CDR3nt: TGTGCCAGCAGCTCGGGGGCGGATGAAAAACTGTTTTTT
CDR3aa: CASSSGADEKLFF

d_gene: .
abundance: .
v_gene: TRBV2
j_gene: TRBJ1-1
CDR3nt: TGTGCCAGCAGTGGCCCAGCCAGGGACACTGAAGCTTTCTTT
CDR3aa: CASSGPARDTEAFF

d_gene: .
abundance: .
v_gene: TRBV7-3
j_gene: TRBJ2-3
CDR3nt: TGTGCCAGCAGCTTAACGGGGCGCACAGATACGCAGTATTTT
CDR3aa: CASSLTGRTDTQYF

d_gene: TRBD2
abundance: .
v_gene: TRBV5-6
j_gene: TRBJ2-1
CDR3nt: TGTGCCAGCAGCTTCATAATAGCGGGAGGGCCACACAATGAGCAGTTCTTC
CDR3aa: CASSFIIAGGPHNEQFF

d_gene: .
abundance: .
v_gene: TRBV15
j_gene: TRBJ2-1
CDR3nt: TGTGCCACCAGCAGACCTCTCTACAATGAGCAGTTCTTC
CDR3aa: CATSRPLYNEQFF

d_gene: .
abundance: .
v_gene: TRBV5-4
j_gene: TRBJ2-5
CDR3nt: TGTGCCAGCAGCTTTGAAGAGACCCAGTACTTC
CDR3aa: CASSFEETQYF

d_gene: TRBD2
abundance: .
v_gene: TRBV5-1
j_gene: TRBJ2-3
CDR3nt: TGCGCCAGCAGCCTGACCCGGCTAGCGGGAGCGGGAGATACGCAGTATTTT
CDR3aa: CASSLTRLAGAGDTQYF

d_gene: .
abundance: .
v_gene: TRBV9
j_gene: TRBJ1-3
CDR3nt: TGTGCCAGCAGCCCCCGGTTGGTCTCTGGAAACACCATATATTTT
CDR3aa: CASSPRLVSGNTIYF

d_gene: .
abundance: .
v_gene: TRBV6-1
j_gene: TRBJ1-5
CDR3nt: TGTGCCAGCAGTTCCCAGGGCCTCAATCAGCCCCAGCATTTT
CDR3aa: CASSSQGLNQPQHF

d_gene: .
abundance: .
v_gene: TRBV13
j_gene: TRBJ2-1
CDR3nt: TGTGCCAGCAGCTCTCCTAGCGCAGGGCAGTTCTTC
CDR3aa: CASSSPSAGQFF

d_gene: TRBD1
abundance: .
v_gene: TRBV7-2
j_gene: TRBJ2-7
CDR3nt: TGTGCCAGCAGTTCTGGGACAGGCACCCCCTACGAGCAGTACTTC
CDR3aa: CASSSGTGTPYEQYF

d_gene: TRBD2
abundance: .
v_gene: TRBV9
j_gene: TRBJ2-2
CDR3nt: TGTGCCAGCAGCCCCCGGACTAGCGGCTTTAACACCGGGGAGCTGTTTTTT
CDR3aa: CASSPRTSGFNTGELFF

d_gene: .
abundance: .
v_gene: TRBV29-1
j_gene: TRBJ2-3
CDR3nt: TGCAGCGTTGATGGCGGGGGCACAGATACGCAGTATTTT
CDR3aa: CSVDGGGTDTQYF

d_gene: TRBD2
abundance: .
v_gene: TRBV4-2
j_gene: TRBJ2-5
CDR3nt: TGTGCCAGCAGCCAGGGGAGGGACGGAGAGACCCAGTACTTC
CDR3aa: CASSQGRDGETQYF

d_gene: .
abundance: .
v_gene: TRBV30
j_gene: TRBJ1-4
CDR3nt: TGTGCCTGGAGTGGGACAGCTGAAAAACTGTTTTTT
CDR3aa: CAWSGTAEKLFF

d_gene: TRBD1
abundance: .
v_gene: TRBV5-8
j_gene: TRBJ1-2
CDR3nt: TGTGCCAGCACCCCGACAGGGACTGGTGGCTACACCTTC
CDR3aa: CASTPTGTGGYTF

d_gene: .
abundance: .
v_gene: TRBV10-3
j_gene: TRBJ2-1
CDR3nt: TGTGCCATCAGCGCTACCCAGAATGAGCAGTTCTTC
CDR3aa: CAISATQNEQFF

d_gene: .
abundance: .
v_gene: TRBV7-9
j_gene: TRBJ2-3
CDR3nt: TGTGCCAGCAGCGCGAGGATAGCGGATTCAGATACGCAGTATTTT
CDR3aa: CASSARIADSDTQYF

d_gene: .
abundance: .
v_gene: TRBV7-8
j_gene: TRBJ1-2
CDR3nt: TGTGCCAGCAGCTTACATCCCCAGGCCTCCATCTATGGCTACACCTTC
CDR3aa: CASSLHPQASIYGYTF

d_gene: .
abundance: .
v_gene: TRBV29-1
j_gene: TRBJ2-3
CDR3nt: TGCAGCGTCTTTGCGACAGTTACAGATACGCAGTATTTT
CDR3aa: CSVFATVTDTQYF

d_gene: .
abundance: .
v_gene: TRBV9
j_gene: TRBJ1-2
CDR3nt: TGTGCCAGCAGCCCGGGGGGGGCCGTAAGCTCCTATGGCTACACCTTC
CDR3aa: CASSPGGAVSSYGYTF

d_gene: TRBD1
abundance: .
v_gene: TRBV9
j_gene: TRBJ1-3
CDR3nt: TGTGCCAGCAGTAGACAGGGATCGGGAAACACCATATATTTT
CDR3aa: CASSRQGSGNTIYF

d_gene: TRBD2
abundance: .
v_gene: TRBV19
j_gene: TRBJ2-7
CDR3nt: TGTGCCAGTAGTAAGCGATACGGGGGGTACGAGCAGTACTTC
CDR3aa: CASSKRYGGYEQYF

d_gene: .
abundance: .
v_gene: TRBV7-9
j_gene: TRBJ2-3
CDR3nt: TGTGCCAGCAGCTTAAGTCGGCAGACAGATACGCAGTATTTT
CDR3aa: CASSLSRQTDTQYF

d_gene: .
abundance: .
v_gene: TRBV7-8
j_gene: TRBJ2-1
CDR3nt: TGTGCCAGCAGCTTAGTGGGGCAGGCGGGACCTAGGGATGAGCAGTTCTTC
CDR3aa: CASSLVGQAGPRDEQFF

d_gene: .
abundance: .
v_gene: TRBV6-1
j_gene: TRBJ2-7
CDR3nt: TGTGCCAGCAGTGCGAGGCTTGACAGGCTAAAGGACGAGCAGTACTTC
CDR3aa: CASSARLDRLKDEQYF

d_gene: TRBD2
abundance: .
v_gene: TRBV18
j_gene: TRBJ2-1
CDR3nt: TGTGCCAGCTCACCCCTGACTAGCGGGGGACAGCAGTTCTTC
CDR3aa: CASSPLTSGGQQFF

d_gene: .
abundance: once
v_gene: TRBV19
j_gene: TRBJ1-2
CDR3nt: TGTGCCAGTACCCCAGAGGGTAACAATCCTGGCTATAGCTACACCTTC
CDR3aa: CASTPEGNNPGYSYTF

d_gene: TRBD1
abundance: .
v_gene: TRBV19
j_gene: TRBJ1-1
CDR3nt: TGTGCCAGTAGGGACAGGGGCCGGAACACTGAAGCTTTCTTT
CDR3aa: CASRDRGRNTEAFF

d_gene: .
abundance: .
v_gene: TRBV5-1
j_gene: TRBJ2-5
CDR3nt: TGCGCCAGCAGCGGGAGATTAACTAGAGATTCGGGGGAGACCCAGTACTTC
CDR3aa: CASSGRLTRDSGETQYF

d_gene: .
abundance: .
v_gene: TRBV11-3
j_gene: TRBJ2-2
CDR3nt: TGTGCCAGCAGCAGCCAGCGGTACACCGGGGAGCTGTTTTTT
CDR3aa: CASSSQRYTGELFF

d_gene: .
abundance: .
v_gene: TRBV6-1
j_gene: TRBJ2-5
CDR3nt: TGTGCCAGCAGTATTATAGTGAGGGAGACCCAGTACTTC
CDR3aa: CASSIIVRETQYF

d_gene: .
abundance: .
v_gene: TRBV21-1
j_gene: TRBJ2-7
CDR3nt: TGTGCCAGCAGCAAAACTAACCCGTATGAGCGGGAGAGCTCCTACGAGCAGTACTTC
CDR3aa: CASSKTNPYERESSYEQYF

d_gene: TRBD1
abundance: .
v_gene: TRBV5-1
j_gene: TRBJ2-7
CDR3nt: TGCGCCAGCAAAGAATTACAGGGGGCGTACGAGCAGTACTTC
CDR3aa: CASKELQGAYEQYF

d_gene: TRBD1
abundance: .
v_gene: TRBV4-3
j_gene: TRBJ1-5
CDR3nt: TGCGCCAGCAGCCCAGGGACAGTTAGAAGCAATCAGCCCCAGCATTTT
CDR3aa: CASSPGTVRSNQPQHF

d_gene: .
abundance: .
v_gene: TRBV11-2
j_gene: TRBJ1-1
CDR3nt: TGTGCCAGCACCACGATTCCGGTTGGGAACACTGAAGCTTTCTTT
CDR3aa: CASTTIPVGNTEAFF

d_gene: .
abundance: .
v_gene: TRBV30
j_gene: TRBJ1-2
CDR3nt: TGTGCCTGGAGTGTCGATCAGAGCCCAAGGAGTGGCTACACCTTC
CDR3aa: CAWSVDQSPRSGYTF

d_gene: .
abundance: .
v_gene: TRBV6-5
j_gene: TRBJ2-3
CDR3nt: TGTGCCAGCAGTTACACTATAACTAGCACAGATACGCAGTATTTT
CDR3aa: CASSYTITSTDTQYF

d_gene: TRBD1
abundance: .
v_gene: TRBV9
j_gene: TRBJ1-2
CDR3nt: TGTGCCAGCAGCCATGGACAGGGAAACTATGGCTACACCTTC
CDR3aa: CASSHGQGNYGYTF

d_gene: TRBD1
abundance: .
v_gene: TRBV6-5
j_gene: TRBJ2-7
CDR3nt: TGTGCCAGCAGTTACAGGGGGGGGGACAGGGGATACGAGCAGTACTTC
CDR3aa: CASSYRGGDRGYEQYF

d_gene: TRBD1
abundance: .
v_gene: TRBV7-9
j_gene: TRBJ2-7
CDR3nt: TGTGCCAGCAGCTTAGCGAGACAGGGCGCCTACGAGCAGTACTTC
CDR3aa: CASSLARQGAYEQYF

d_gene: .
abundance: .
v_gene: TRBV10-3
j_gene: TRBJ1-5
CDR3nt: TGTGCCATCAGGGAAGACGCGGGGGGCAATCAGCCCCAGCATTTT
CDR3aa: CAIREDAGGNQPQHF

d_gene: .
abundance: .
v_gene: TRBV2
j_gene: TRBJ1-1
CDR3nt: TGTGCCAGTAATAAGGACAGTAACACTGAAGCTTTCTTT
CDR3aa: CASNKDSNTEAFF

d_gene: TRBD1
abundance: .
v_gene: TRBV11-1
j_gene: TRBJ2-7
CDR3nt: TGTGCCAGCAGCCTCGGACAGGTCTACGAGCAGTACTTC
CDR3aa: CASSLGQVYEQYF

d_gene: .
abundance: .
v_gene: TRBV29-1
j_gene: TRBJ2-1
CDR3nt: TGCAGCGTTGATCCTAGCGAGAGCTCCTACAATGAGCAGTTCTTC
CDR3aa: CSVDPSESSYNEQFF

d_gene: .
abundance: .
v_gene: TRBV10-3
j_gene: TRBJ2-5
CDR3nt: TGTGCCATCAGAGGGGGTCTGGGAGAGACCCAGTACTTC
CDR3aa: CAIRGGLGETQYF

d_gene: TRBD1
abundance: .
v_gene: TRBV6-1
j_gene: TRBJ1-5
CDR3nt: TGTGCCAGCAGCGTCTACAGGGGGACTCAGCCCCAGCATTTT
CDR3aa: CASSVYRGTQPQHF

d_gene: .
abundance: .
v_gene: TRBV30
j_gene: TRBJ1-3
CDR3nt: TGTGCCTGGGCCACCGGGACGGTGAGCTCTGGAAACACCATATATTTT
CDR3aa: CAWATGTVSSGNTIYF

d_gene: .
abundance: once
v_gene: TRBV27
j_gene: TRBJ1-2
CDR3nt: TGTGCCAGCAGTCCGTGGGGGCCACTATATGGCTACACCTTC
CDR3aa: CASSPWGPLYGYTF

d_gene: .
abundance: once
v_gene: TRBV28
j_gene: TRBJ1-1
CDR3nt: TGTGCCAGCCTTGATTTATACACTGAAGCTTTCTTT
CDR3aa: CASLDLYTEAFF

d_gene: TRBD2
abundance: .
v_gene: TRBV6-1
j_gene: TRBJ2-2
CDR3nt: TGTGCCAGCAGTGCCTCAGGAGCGGGAGGGCGGGGGCCCGGGGAGCTGTTTTTT
CDR3aa: CASSASGAGGRGPGELFF

d_gene: .
abundance: .
v_gene: TRBV28
j_gene: TRBJ1-2
CDR3nt: TGTGCCAGCAGTTCAGAAGACAGAGTCTATGGCTACACCTTC
CDR3aa: CASSSEDRVYGYTF

d_gene: TRBD1
abundance: .
v_gene: TRBV4-3
j_gene: TRBJ1-4
CDR3nt: TGCGCCAGCAGCCAAGTGTCGACAGGGGGCGGTGAAAAACTGTTTTTT
CDR3aa: CASSQVSTGGGEKLFF